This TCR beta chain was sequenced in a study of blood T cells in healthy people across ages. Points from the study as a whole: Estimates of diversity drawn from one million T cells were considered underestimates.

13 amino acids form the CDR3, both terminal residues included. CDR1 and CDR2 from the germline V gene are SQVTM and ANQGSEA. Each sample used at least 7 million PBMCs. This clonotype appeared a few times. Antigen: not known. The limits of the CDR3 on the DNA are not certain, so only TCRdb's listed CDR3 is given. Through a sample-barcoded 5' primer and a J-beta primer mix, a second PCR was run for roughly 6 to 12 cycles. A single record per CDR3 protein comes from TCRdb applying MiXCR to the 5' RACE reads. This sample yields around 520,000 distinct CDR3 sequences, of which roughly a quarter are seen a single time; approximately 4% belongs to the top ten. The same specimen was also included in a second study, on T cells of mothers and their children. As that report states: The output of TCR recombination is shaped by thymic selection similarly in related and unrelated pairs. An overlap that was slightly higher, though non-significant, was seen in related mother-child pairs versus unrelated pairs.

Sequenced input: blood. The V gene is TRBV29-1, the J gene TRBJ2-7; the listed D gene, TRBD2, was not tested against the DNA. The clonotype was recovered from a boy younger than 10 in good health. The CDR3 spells CSVGSGTSLGEYF.